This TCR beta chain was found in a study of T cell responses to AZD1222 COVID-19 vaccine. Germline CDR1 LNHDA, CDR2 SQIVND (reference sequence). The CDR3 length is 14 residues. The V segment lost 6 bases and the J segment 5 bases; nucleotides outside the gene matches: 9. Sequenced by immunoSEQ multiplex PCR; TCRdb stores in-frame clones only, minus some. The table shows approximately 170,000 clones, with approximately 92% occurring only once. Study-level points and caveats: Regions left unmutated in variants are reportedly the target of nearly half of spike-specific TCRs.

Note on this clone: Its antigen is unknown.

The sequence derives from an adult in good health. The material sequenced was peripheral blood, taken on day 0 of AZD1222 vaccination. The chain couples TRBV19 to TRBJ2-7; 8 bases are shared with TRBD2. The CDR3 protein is CASSAPGGPNEQYF. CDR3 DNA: TGTGCCAGTAGCGCCCCGGGGGGGCCCAACGAGCAGTACTTC.